The 2 T cell receptor beta chains below all came from one sample that was sequenced in a study of regulatory T cells in long-lasting Graves disease. HTBI primers from iRepertoire and Arm-PCR of CDR3 regions yielded the TCR beta libraries. TCRdb ran MiXCR on the multiplex PCR reads and lists one entry per CDR3 protein. Seen here are about 660,000 distinct CDR3 sequences, roughly 30% observed once, and the top ten hold 40% to 55%. Time point denoted: persistent/refractory GD, antithyroid drugs over 5 years with positive TRAb. Extracted RNA from PBMCs served as the source of the TCR library. This specimen consisted of peripheral blood mononuclear cells (PBMCs), obtained when the disease was refractory, from a patient treated with antithyroid drugs. These receptors all come from a female donor with Graves disease.

This clonotype has just a few counts. The V call is TRBV9, the J call TRBJ2-7; perhaps TRBD2 as D (5 bases). CDR3 size: 14 residues. V was shortened by 0 bases and J by 5 bases, with 12 bases between the two germline ends. Germline V lookup: CDR1 SGDLS, CDR2 YYNGEE. Here the CDR3 reads CASSVDEGRNEQYF. The CDR3 coding sequence is TGTGCCAGCAGCGTAGACGAGGGTCGTAACGAGCAGTACTTC.

This clonotype has ten or more counts. The chain links TRBV2 to TRBJ1-5; the D is unclear. Trimming took 2 bases from V and 4 from J, leaving 6 bases between them. This CDR3 is built from 13 residues. From germline, CDR1 is SNHLY and CDR2 FYNNEI. In DNA, the CDR3 is TGTGCCAGCAGTGAATTTTGGAATCAGCCCCAGCATTTT. Protein product: CASSEFWNQPQHF.